This TCR beta chain came from a study of CD8 T cells in Susac syndrome. A quantity of about 0.5 to 1 ug RNA underwent reverse transcription using random hexamers. Amplification of TCR beta CDR3 spanned 54 Vbeta and 13 Jbeta via immunoSEQ multiplex PCR. One entry per CDR3 protein results from TCRdb running MiXCR on the immunoSEQ multiplex PCR reads. The sample shows around 130,000 distinct CDR3 sequences, around nine tenths of them seen only once. Points from the study as a whole: TCR sequencing and HLA analysis covered a relatively small number of individuals.

Worth noting for this clonotype: Its antigen remains unidentified.

The multiple sclerosis control group consisted of treatment-naive patients whose relapsing-remitting disease, which was either stable or active, fulfilled revised McDonald criteria. Negative isolation yielded the CD8+ and CD4+ T cells, while FACS enriched the TEMRA cells. Sequenced material: CD8+ T cells from PBMCs. This TCR was sampled from a human donor with multiple sclerosis.

The CDR3 sequence: CASSQEAGDTYTDTQYF. As DNA, the CDR3 is TGTGCCAGCAGCCAAGAAGCGGGAGATACTTACACAGATACGCAGTATTTT. This chain links TRBV14 with TRBJ2-3; 8 bases align to TRBD2. Germline CDR1 reads SGHDN; CDR2 reads FVKESK. CDR3 length equals 17 residues. Trimming removed 0 bases from V and 2 bases from J; junction bases left unmatched: 7. Filled out from reference TRBV14 and TRBJ2-3, the complete variable domain reads EAGVTQFPSHSVIEKGQTVTLRCDPISGHDNLYWYRRVMGKEIKFLLHFVKESKQDESGMPNNRFLAERTGGTYSTLKVQPAELEDSGVYFCASSQEAGDTYTDTQYFGPGTRLTVL.